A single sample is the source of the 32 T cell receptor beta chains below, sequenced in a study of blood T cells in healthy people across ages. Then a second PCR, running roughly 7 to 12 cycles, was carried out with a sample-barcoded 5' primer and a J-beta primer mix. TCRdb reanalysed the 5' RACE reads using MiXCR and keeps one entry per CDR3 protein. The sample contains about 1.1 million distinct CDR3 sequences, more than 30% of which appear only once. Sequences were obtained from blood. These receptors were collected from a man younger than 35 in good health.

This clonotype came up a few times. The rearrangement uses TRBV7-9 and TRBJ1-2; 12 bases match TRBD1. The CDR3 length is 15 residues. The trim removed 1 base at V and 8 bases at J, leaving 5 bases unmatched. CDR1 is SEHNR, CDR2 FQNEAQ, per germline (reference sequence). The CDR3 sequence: CASSLVGQGAPGYTF. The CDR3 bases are TGTGCCAGCAGCTTAGTGGGACAGGGGGCGCCCGGCTACACCTTC.

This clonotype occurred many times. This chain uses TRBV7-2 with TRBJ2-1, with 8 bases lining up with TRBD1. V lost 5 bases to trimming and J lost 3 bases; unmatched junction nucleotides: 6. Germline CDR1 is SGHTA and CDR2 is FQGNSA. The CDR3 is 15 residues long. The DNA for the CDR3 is TGTGCCAGCAGCCAACCACAGGGGGTCTACAATGAGCAGTTCTTC. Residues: CASSQPQGVYNEQFF.

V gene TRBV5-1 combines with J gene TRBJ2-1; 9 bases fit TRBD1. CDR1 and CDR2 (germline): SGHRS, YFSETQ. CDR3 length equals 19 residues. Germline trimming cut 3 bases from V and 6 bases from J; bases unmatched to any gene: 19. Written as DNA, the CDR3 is TGCGCCAGCAGCTCCCCGGGACAGGGCATGTGGTTGGGTCGCAATGAGCAGTTCTTC. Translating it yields CASSSPGQGMWLGRNEQFF.

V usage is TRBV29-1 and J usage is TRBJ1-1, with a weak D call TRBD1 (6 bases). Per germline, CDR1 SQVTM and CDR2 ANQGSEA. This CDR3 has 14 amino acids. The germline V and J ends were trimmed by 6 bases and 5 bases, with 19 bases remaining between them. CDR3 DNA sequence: TGCAGCGTCGTCAACACAGGGTTTGTGACTGAAGCTTTCTTT. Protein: CSVVNTGFVTEAFF. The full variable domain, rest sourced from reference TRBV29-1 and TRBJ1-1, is SAVISQKPSRDICQRGTSLTIQCQVDSQVTMMFWYRQQPGQSLTLIATANQGSEATYESGFVIDKFPISRPNLTFSTLTVSNMSPEDSSIYLCSVVNTGFVTEAFFGQGTRLTVV.

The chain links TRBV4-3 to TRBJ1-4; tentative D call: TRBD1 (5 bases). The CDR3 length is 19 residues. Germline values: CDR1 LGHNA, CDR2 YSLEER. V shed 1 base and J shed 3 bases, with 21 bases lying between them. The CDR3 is CASSQGAPAARDPNEKLFF. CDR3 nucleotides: TGCGCCAGCAGCCAAGGGGCCCCAGCGGCCCGGGACCCTAATGAAAAACTGTTTTTT.

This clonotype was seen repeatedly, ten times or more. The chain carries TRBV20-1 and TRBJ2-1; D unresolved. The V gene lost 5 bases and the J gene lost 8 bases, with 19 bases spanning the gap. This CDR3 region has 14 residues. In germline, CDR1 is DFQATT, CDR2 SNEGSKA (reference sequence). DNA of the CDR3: TGCAGTGCTGTCCGGCCCCTAAAGCCCCATGAGCAGTTCTTC. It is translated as CSAVRPLKPHEQFF.

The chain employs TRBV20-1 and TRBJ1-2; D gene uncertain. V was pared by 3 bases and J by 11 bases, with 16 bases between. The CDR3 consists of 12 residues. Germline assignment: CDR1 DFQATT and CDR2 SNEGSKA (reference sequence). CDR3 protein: CSASKGAQPYTF. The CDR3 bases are TGCAGTGCTAGTAAGGGAGCGCAGCCTTACACCTTC.

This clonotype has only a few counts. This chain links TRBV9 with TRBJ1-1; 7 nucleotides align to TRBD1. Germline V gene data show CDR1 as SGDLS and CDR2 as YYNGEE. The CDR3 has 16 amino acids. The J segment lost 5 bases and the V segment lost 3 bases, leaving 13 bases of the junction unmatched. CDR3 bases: TGTGCCAGCAGCGAAAACAGGGGAGACGGGTCGACTGAAGCTTTCTTT. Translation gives CASSENRGDGSTEAFF.

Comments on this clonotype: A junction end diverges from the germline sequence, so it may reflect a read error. The CDR3 region is CSAGRMNTDAFF. The CDR3 DNA sequence: TGCAGTGCTGGAAGGATGAACACTGATGCTTTCTTT. The chain couples TRBV20-1 to TRBJ1-1; D is unresolved. CDR3 length: 12 amino acids. Germline loops: CDR1 DFQATT, CDR2 SNEGSKA (reference sequence).

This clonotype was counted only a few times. CDR3 coding DNA: TGCAGTGCTAGAAACGACAGGGCGGAGGAGACCCAGTACTTC. It specifies CSARNDRAEETQYF. This chain links TRBV20-1 with TRBJ2-5; 7 bases map to TRBD1. This CDR3 comprises 14 residues. Germline lookup yields CDR1 DFQATT and CDR2 SNEGSKA (reference sequence). V lost 2 bases and J lost 5; bases outside the gene matches: 8.

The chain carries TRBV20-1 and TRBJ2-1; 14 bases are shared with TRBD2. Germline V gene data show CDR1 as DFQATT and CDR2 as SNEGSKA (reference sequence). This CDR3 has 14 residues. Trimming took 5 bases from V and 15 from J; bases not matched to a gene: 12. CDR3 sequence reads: CSACPSTSGGALFF. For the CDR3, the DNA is TGCAGTGCTTGTCCATCGACTAGCGGGGGGGCCTTGTTCTTC.

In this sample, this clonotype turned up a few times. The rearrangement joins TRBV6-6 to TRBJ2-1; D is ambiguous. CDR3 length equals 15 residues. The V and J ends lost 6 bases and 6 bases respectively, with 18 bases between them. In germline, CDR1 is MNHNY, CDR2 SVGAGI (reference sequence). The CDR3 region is CASSPAPKTLNEQFF. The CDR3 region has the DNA TGTGCCAGCAGCCCCGCTCCGAAAACCCTCAATGAGCAGTTCTTC.

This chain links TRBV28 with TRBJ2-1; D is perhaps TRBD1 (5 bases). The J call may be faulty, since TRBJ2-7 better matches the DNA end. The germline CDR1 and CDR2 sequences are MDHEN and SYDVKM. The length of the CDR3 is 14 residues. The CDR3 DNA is TGTGCCAGCACCTTCCTCGACAGCTACAATGAGCAGTACTTC. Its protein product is CASTFLDSYNEQYF.

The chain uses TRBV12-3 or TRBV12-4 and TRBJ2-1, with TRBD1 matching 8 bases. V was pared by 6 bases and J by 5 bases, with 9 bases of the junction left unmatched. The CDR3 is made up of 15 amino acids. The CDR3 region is CASSRQGLSDNEQFF. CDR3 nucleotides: TGTGCCAGCAGCAGACAGGGGTTAAGCGACAATGAGCAGTTCTTC.

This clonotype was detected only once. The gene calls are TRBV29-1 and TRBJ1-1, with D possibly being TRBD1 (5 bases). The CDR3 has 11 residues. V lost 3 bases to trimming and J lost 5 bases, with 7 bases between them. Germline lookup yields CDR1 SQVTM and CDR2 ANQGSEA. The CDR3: CSVEAGTEAFF. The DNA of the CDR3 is TGCAGCGTTGAGGCAGGGACTGAAGCTTTCTTT.

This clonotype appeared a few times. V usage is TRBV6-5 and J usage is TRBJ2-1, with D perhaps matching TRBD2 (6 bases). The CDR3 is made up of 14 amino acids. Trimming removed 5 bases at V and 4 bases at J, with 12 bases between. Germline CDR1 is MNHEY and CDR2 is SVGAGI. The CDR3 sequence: CASSLNGGYNEQFF. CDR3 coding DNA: TGTGCCAGCAGTCTAAACGGGGGATACAATGAGCAGTTCTTC.

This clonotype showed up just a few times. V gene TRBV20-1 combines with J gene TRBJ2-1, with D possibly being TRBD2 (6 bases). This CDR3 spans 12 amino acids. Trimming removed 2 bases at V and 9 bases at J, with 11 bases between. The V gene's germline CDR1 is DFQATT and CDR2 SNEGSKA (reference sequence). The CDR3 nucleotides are TGCAGTGCTAGATACGGGGGTGGTGAGCAGTTCTTC. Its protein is CSARYGGGEQFF.

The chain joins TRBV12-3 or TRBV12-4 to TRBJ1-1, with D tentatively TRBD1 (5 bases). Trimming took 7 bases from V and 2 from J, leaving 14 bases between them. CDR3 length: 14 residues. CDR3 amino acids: CASTSGLRNTEAFF. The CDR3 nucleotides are TGTGCCAGCACCTCGGGACTGAGAAACACTGAAGCTTTCTTT.

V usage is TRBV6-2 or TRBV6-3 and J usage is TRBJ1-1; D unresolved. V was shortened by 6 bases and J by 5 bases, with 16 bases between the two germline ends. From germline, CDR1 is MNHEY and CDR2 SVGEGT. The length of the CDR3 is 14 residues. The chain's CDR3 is CASRLQNFKTEAFF. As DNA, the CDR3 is TGTGCCAGCAGATTACAGAATTTTAAGACTGAAGCTTTCTTT.

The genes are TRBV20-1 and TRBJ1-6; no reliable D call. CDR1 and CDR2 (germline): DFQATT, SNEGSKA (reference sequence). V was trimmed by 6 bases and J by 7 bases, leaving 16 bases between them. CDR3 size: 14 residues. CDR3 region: CSAGSQVLNSPLHF. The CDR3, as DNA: TGCAGTGCGGGATCGCAGGTCCTCAATTCACCCCTCCACTTT.

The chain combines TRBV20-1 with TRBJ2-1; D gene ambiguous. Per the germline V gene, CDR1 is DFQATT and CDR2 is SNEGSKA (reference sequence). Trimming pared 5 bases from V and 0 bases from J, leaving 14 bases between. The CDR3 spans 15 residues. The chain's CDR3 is CSAALLHSSYNEQFF. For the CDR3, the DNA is TGCAGTGCTGCCCTCCTACATTCCTCCTACAATGAGCAGTTCTTC.

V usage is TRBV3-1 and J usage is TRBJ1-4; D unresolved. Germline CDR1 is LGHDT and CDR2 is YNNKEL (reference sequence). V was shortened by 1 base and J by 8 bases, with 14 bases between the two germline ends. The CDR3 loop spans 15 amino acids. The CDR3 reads CASSQVSTAGEKLFF. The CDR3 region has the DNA TGTGCCAGCAGCCAAGTATCTACGGCGGGGGAAAAACTGTTTTTT.

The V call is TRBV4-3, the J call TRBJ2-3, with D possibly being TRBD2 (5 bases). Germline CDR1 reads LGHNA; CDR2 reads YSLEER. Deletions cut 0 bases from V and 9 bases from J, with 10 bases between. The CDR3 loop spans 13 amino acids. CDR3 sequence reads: CASSQELDSTQYF. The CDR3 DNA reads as TGCGCCAGCAGCCAAGAGCTGGACTCGACGCAGTATTTT.

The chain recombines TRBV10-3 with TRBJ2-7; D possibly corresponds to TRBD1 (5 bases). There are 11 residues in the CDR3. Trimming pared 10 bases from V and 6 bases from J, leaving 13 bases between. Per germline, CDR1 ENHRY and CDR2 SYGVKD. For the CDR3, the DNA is TGTGCCACGAAGAAGGGGTCCGAGCAGTACTTC. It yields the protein CATKKGSEQYF.

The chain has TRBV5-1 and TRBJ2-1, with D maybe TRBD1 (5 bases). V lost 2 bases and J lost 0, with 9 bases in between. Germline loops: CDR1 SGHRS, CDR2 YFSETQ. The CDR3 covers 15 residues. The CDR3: CASSLGAISYNEQFF. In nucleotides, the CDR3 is TGCGCCAGCAGCTTAGGGGCAATCTCCTACAATGAGCAGTTCTTC.

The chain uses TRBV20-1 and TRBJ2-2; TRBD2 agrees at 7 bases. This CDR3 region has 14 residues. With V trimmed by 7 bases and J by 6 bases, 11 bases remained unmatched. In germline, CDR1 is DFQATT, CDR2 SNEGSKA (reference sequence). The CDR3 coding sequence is TGCAGTGTTATGCAGCCCCGGGGGGCCGGGGAGCTGTTTTTT. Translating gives CSVMQPRGAGELFF.

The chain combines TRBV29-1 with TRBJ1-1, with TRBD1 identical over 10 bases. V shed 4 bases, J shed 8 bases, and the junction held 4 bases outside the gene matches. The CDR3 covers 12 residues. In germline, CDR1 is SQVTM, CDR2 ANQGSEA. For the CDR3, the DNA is TGCAGCGTTGGACAGGGGGCGCAGGAAGCTTTCTTT. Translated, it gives CSVGQGAQEAFF.

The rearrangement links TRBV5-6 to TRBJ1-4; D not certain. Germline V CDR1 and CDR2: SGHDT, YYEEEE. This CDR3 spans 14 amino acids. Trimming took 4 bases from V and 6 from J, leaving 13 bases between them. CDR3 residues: CASSRPPQDEKLFF. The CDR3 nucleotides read TGTGCCAGCAGCCGGCCCCCCCAGGATGAAAAACTGTTTTTT.

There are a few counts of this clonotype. DNA of the CDR3: TGTGCCATCAGTGAGTCGATAGGGACAGATACGCAGTATTTT. Translating gives CAISESIGTDTQYF. The chain couples TRBV10-3 to TRBJ2-3; D is unclear. CDR1 is ENHRY, CDR2 SYGVKD, per germline. The CDR3 has 14 amino acids. V lost 0 bases, J lost 3 bases, and 7 bases lay in between.

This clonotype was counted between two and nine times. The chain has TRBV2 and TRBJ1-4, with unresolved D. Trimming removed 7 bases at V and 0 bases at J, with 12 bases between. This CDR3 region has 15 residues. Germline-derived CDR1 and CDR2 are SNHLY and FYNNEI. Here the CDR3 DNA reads TGTGCCAGCAAGTTGACCCCCACAACTAATGAAAAACTGTTTTTT. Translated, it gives CASKLTPTTNEKLFF.

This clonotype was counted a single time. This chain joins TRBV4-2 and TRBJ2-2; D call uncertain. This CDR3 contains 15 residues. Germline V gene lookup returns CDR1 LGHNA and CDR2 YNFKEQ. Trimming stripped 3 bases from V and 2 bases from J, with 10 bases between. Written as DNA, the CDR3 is TGTGCCAGCAGCCATGACAAGGGAAACACCGGGGAGCTGTTTTTT. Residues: CASSHDKGNTGELFF.

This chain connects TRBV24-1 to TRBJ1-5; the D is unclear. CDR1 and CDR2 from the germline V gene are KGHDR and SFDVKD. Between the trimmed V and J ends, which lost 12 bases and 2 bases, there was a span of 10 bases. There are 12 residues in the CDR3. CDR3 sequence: CAAGKGNQPQHF. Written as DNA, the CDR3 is TGTGCCGCCGGGAAGGGCAATCAGCCCCAGCATTTT.